The entry that follows covers one T cell receptor (beta chain) sequence. The germline gene is not matched at one end of the junction; a read error may be the cause. The data belong to a study of metastatic and nonmetastatic thyroid tumors. Study overall: Malignant thyroid and benign thyroid patients provided blood and tumor or nodule tissue whose repertoires were compared.

This CDR3 is 18 amino acids long. The germline gives CDR1 MGHRA, CDR2 YSYEKL. No patient had received any treatment before thyroid surgery. TCRdb called clones again from the PCR reads with MiXCR. The table has approximately 13,000 clones, about a quarter seen once. This TCR came from a female donor with papillary thyroid cancer or a benign thyroid nodule (not recorded which). Some clones in this sample may be carry-over from other donors' samples. The chain links TRBV4-1 to TRBJ2-7; D possibly uses TRBD1 or TRBD2 (5 bases each). Sequencing used adjacent normal tissue. CDR3 DNA sequence: TGCGCCAGCAGCCATCGCCCAACGTGGGACCGGAGGTTCTACGAGCAGTACTTT. Translated: CASSHRPTWDRRFYEQYF.